The present T cell receptor beta chain was sequenced within a study of blood T cells in healthy people across ages. The sample providers were healthy Caucasian people from Russia, aged roughly 6 to 90. PBMCs were isolated at a quantity of at least 6 million per sample. Comments on this clonotype: Its specificity is not known.

Together with a sample-barcoded 5' primer, a J-beta primer mix was included in a second PCR lasting about 7 to 11 cycles. One entry per CDR3 protein, called by TCRdb with MiXCR from the 5' RACE reads. The data contain fewer than 1,200,000 distinct CDR3 sequences, almost 25% of them singletons. Study results and caveats: Strong correlation was found linking TCR beta diversity to naive T cell percentage.

The CDR3 loop spans 13 amino acids. CDR1 is SNHLY and CDR2 is FYNNEI in the germline V gene. With V trimmed by 11 bases and J by 5 bases, 8 bases remained unmatched. These data are also associated with another study on T cells of mothers and their children. That source adds: Each mother gave over 8.5 million TCR beta CDR3 reads; each child, several million.

The chain has TRBV2 and TRBJ1-4, with 7 bases aligning to TRBD1. The sample taken for sequencing was blood. The sequence was obtained from a girl aged 2 to 10 in good health. CDR3 residues: CAGRQGPNEKLFF. CDR3 nucleotide sequence: TGTGCCGGGCGACAGGGACCAAATGAAAAACTGTTTTTT.